This T cell receptor (beta chain) derives from a study of control samples from healthy donors and cancer patients. V was clipped by 5 bases and J by 7 bases, with 14 bases between them. The germline V gene encodes CDR1 SGHNT and CDR2 YENEEA. CDR3 size: 14 residues. This table comes from immunoSEQ multiplex PCR, and its TCRdb copy is limited to in-frame clones, with some not included. Here the sample spans tens of thousands of clones, 93% being singletons. V is TRBV11-3 and J is TRBJ1-4; D is unclear. This receptor was taken from a woman aged 40 to 49 with lung cancer. The sequencing input was PBMCs. The CDR3 nucleotides read TGTGCCAGCAGCCCACGCGGAAAGGGTGAAAAACTGTTTTTT. Translating gives CASSPRGKGEKLFF.